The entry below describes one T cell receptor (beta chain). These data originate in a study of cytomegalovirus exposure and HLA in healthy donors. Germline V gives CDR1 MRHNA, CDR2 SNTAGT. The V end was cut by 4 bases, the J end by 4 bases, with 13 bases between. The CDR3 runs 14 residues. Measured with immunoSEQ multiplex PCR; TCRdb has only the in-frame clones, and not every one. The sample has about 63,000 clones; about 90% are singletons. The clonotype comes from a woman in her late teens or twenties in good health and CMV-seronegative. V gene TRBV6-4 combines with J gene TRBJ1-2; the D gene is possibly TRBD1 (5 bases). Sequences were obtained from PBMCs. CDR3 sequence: CASSAYVTGYGYTF. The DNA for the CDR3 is TGTGCCAGCAGTGCCTATGTTACAGGCTATGGCTACACCTTC.